This is a list of T cell receptor beta chains from one sample in a study of PD-1 blockade in classical Hodgkin lymphoma. Assay used: immunoSEQ multiplex PCR; TCRdb lists only in-frame clones, some missing. This sample yields some 93,000 clones, of which roughly nine tenths are seen a single time; about 10% belongs to the top ten. The sequencing here drew on peripheral blood mononuclear cells (PBMCs), taken before the second cycle of nivolumab. The receptors derive from a human donor with classical Hodgkin lymphoma. Each CDR3 is given with its conserved first and last residue. The D gene is left open where the match is weak. Part of the rows lack a size; the others show once, few, many or a class for expanded clones.

v_gene: TRBV4-1
abundance: once
d_gene: -
j_gene: TRBJ2-7
CDR3aa: CASSQDFSGPGLNYEQYF
CDR3nt: TGCGCCAGCAGCCAAGATTTCTCCGGGCCGGGCCTGAACTACGAGCAGTACTTC

v_gene: TRBV5-6
abundance: few
d_gene: -
j_gene: TRBJ1-6
CDR3aa: CASSFWGVTSPLHF
CDR3nt: TGTGCCAGCAGCTTTTGGGGTGTGACCTCACCCCTCCACTTT

v_gene: TRBV28
abundance: -
d_gene: -
j_gene: TRBJ2-2
CDR3aa: CASSPFPGPFELFF
CDR3nt: TGTGCCAGCAGCCCCTTCCCAGGGCCGTTCGAGCTGTTTTTT

v_gene: TRBV4-1
abundance: -
d_gene: -
j_gene: TRBJ1-3
CDR3aa: CASSVTGNTIYF
CDR3nt: TGCGCCAGCAGCGTCACTGGAAACACCATATATTTT

v_gene: TRBV5-4
abundance: -
d_gene: TRBD1
j_gene: TRBJ1-6
CDR3aa: CASSLVGLTGSSYNSPLHF
CDR3nt: TGTGCCAGCAGCTTGGTGGGCCTGACAGGGAGCTCCTATAATTCACCCCTCCACTTT

v_gene: TRBV10-2
abundance: -
d_gene: -
j_gene: TRBJ1-1
CDR3aa: CASSEFLGFQGRGEAFF
CDR3nt: TGCGCCAGCAGTGAGTTTCTTGGGTTTCAGGGTCGCGGTGAAGCTTTCTTT

v_gene: TRBV6-5
abundance: -
d_gene: -
j_gene: TRBJ2-7
CDR3aa: CASSYSIPGSYEQYF
CDR3nt: TGTGCCAGCAGTTACTCGATACCGGGCTCCTACGAGCAGTACTTC

v_gene: TRBV6-1
abundance: -
d_gene: -
j_gene: TRBJ1-5
CDR3aa: CASNPGSNQPQHF
CDR3nt: TGTGCCAGCAATCCAGGGTCTAATCAGCCCCAGCATTTT

v_gene: TRBV29-1
abundance: -
d_gene: TRBD1
j_gene: TRBJ2-7
CDR3aa: CSVYRDRGYEQYF
CDR3nt: TGCAGCGTGTACCGGGACAGGGGGTACGAGCAGTACTTC

v_gene: TRBV28
abundance: once
d_gene: -
j_gene: TRBJ2-7
CDR3aa: CASKSLGGAIYEQYF
CDR3nt: TGTGCCAGCAAGTCCCTGGGGGGGGCCATCTACGAGCAGTACTTC

v_gene: TRBV7-2
abundance: -
d_gene: -
j_gene: TRBJ2-2
CDR3aa: CASSLVAGSGTGELFF
CDR3nt: TGTGCCAGCAGCTTAGTCGCGGGCTCTGGTACCGGGGAGCTGTTTTTT

v_gene: TRBV18
abundance: -
d_gene: TRBD1
j_gene: TRBJ1-5
CDR3aa: CASSSQGANGQPQHF
CDR3nt: TGTGCCAGCTCATCACAGGGGGCGAATGGGCAGCCCCAGCATTTT

v_gene: TRBV28
abundance: once
d_gene: -
j_gene: TRBJ2-7
CDR3aa: CASSLWGSSYEQYF
CDR3nt: TGTGCCAGCAGTTTATGGGGCAGCTCCTACGAGCAGTACTTC

v_gene: TRBV30
abundance: once
d_gene: -
j_gene: TRBJ2-3
CDR3aa: CAWRLASTQYF
CDR3nt: TGTGCCTGGAGACTAGCTAGTACGCAGTATTTT

v_gene: TRBV19
abundance: -
d_gene: -
j_gene: TRBJ2-1
CDR3aa: CASSIGEVGEQFF
CDR3nt: TGTGCCAGTAGTATAGGGGAAGTGGGTGAGCAGTTCTTC